This T cell receptor beta chain was identified during a study of T-cell memory formation after mild COVID-19. Study outcomes and limitations: The pre-infection memory compartment contained some responding clones, suggesting cross-reactive memory joined.

The CDR3 length is 13 residues. Trimming took 8 bases from V and 4 from J, leaving 15 bases between them. CDR1 and CDR2 from the germline V gene are MNHEY and SMNVEV (reference sequence). The table lists this clonotype with many counts. No antigen is known for it. TCRdb used MiXCR to reprocess the 5' RACE reads, holding one entry per CDR3 protein. In the table there are around 300,000 distinct CDR3 sequences, approximately 14% of which are singletons. This receptor was identified in a man aged 18 to 30 who had mild COVID-19 (a few samples of this study predate the infection). Cell type and time point are not known. The sequenced sample consisted of PBMCs or a T cell subset sorted from them (not recorded which). The gene calls are TRBV27 and TRBJ2-7; D unresolved. CDR3 DNA: TGTGCCAGCGGTGAAGTTAGGGCGTACGAGCAGTACTTC. It translates to CASGEVRAYEQYF.